This T cell receptor beta chain was found in a study of T cell repertoires in cytomegalovirus infection. Study details: CMV epitopes, recently identified HLA-C-restricted and well-studied HLA-B-restricted, were used. Signatures in public TCR beta sequences pointed to both CMV infection and matching HLA type.

General study points: Clonotype analysis showed dominance of the ex vivo response by HLA-C-restricted CMV-specific TCR beta clonotypes. The cumulative frequency of public TCR beta families identified carriers of CMV plus the relevant HLA.

TCRdb recomputed calls from the reads with MiXCR, one row per CDR3 protein. This table holds 45,000 to 55,000 distinct CDR3 sequences, 15% to 25% found once. Regarding this clonotype: Its target is not known.

CDR1 and CDR2 (germline): MNHNY, SVGAGI (reference sequence). This CDR3 spans 18 amino acids. The V gene lost 2 bases and the J gene lost 7 bases, with 24 bases spanning the gap. The sample was CD8+ T cells from cultured PBMCs, taken from culture after CMV antigen stimulation. The receptor's source is a human donor in good health (CMV status not recorded). Some clones in this sample may be carry-over from other donors' samples. The chain recombines TRBV6-6 with TRBJ2-1; D is possibly TRBD1 (6 bases). CDR3 protein: CASSYKESGTKGVNEQFF. The CDR3, as DNA: TGTGCCAGCAGTTACAAGGAATCCGGGACAAAAGGTGTGAATGAGCAGTTCTTC.